The next 15 T cell receptor beta chains were all read from a single sample in a study of T cell repertoires and HLA-DP antigens. Antigen specificity for these receptors is unknown. Repertoires were generated with immunoSEQ multiplex PCR, while TCRdb's copy carries only in-frame clones and drops some. The sample includes around 90,000 clones, about 89% of them seen just once. Sequences were obtained from CD4+ T cells from PBMCs. The receptor source for this set is a man aged 50-59 years in good health and CMV-seronegative.

The chain uses TRBV5-1 and TRBJ2-3; D not certain. The germline gives CDR1 SGHRS, CDR2 YFSETQ. The V and J ends lost 3 bases and 4 bases respectively, with 12 bases between them. The length of the CDR3 is 14 residues. CDR3: CASSWVGGADTQYF. In nucleotides, the CDR3 is TGCGCCAGCAGCTGGGTAGGTGGGGCAGATACGCAGTATTTT.

The chain carries TRBV9 and TRBJ2-3; D call uncertain. This CDR3 has 13 residues. Deletions cut 4 bases from V and 1 base from J, with 7 bases between. Germline CDR1 and CDR2: SGDLS and YYNGEE. The CDR3 region is CASSLRGTDTQYF. The CDR3 coding sequence is TGTGCCAGCAGCTTAAGGGGCACAGATACGCAGTATTTT.

The rearrangement links TRBV5-4 to TRBJ2-7, with 7 nucleotides matching TRBD2. The V segment lost 0 bases and the J segment 4 bases; nucleotides outside the gene matches: 7. CDR3 length: 15 amino acids. Germline V gene sequence: CDR1 SGHNT, CDR2 YYREEE (reference sequence). CDR3 in DNA: TGTGCCAGCAGCTTGGGGATCGGGAGGCAGTACGAGCAGTACTTC. Amino acid sequence: CASSLGIGRQYEQYF.

V gene TRBV27 combines with J gene TRBJ2-3, with D possibly being TRBD1 (5 bases). CDR3 length: 14 residues. The V end was cut by 6 bases, the J end by 1 base, with 11 bases between. Germline CDR1 MNHEY, CDR2 SMNVEV (reference sequence). This CDR3 is CASRVSRGTDTQYF. CDR3 bases: TGTGCCAGCAGAGTATCCAGGGGCACAGATACGCAGTATTTT.

The chain employs TRBV29-1 and TRBJ2-3; D not certain. The germline V gene has CDR1 SQVTM and CDR2 ANQGSEA. The CDR3 sequence is 10 residues long. V was trimmed by 6 bases and J by 5 bases, leaving 6 bases between them. Written as DNA, the CDR3 is TGCAGCGTGTTCGGAGATACGCAGTATTTT. This translates into CSVFGDTQYF.

The chain recombines TRBV28 with TRBJ1-4; the match to TRBD1 covers 7 bases. With 1 base clipped from V and 0 bases from J, the junction kept 2 bases outside the gene matches. The CDR3 consists of 16 residues. Looked up from germline, CDR1 is MDHEN and CDR2 is SYDVKM. The CDR3 region is CASSLYGTATNEKLFF. The CDR3 bases are TGTGCCAGCAGTTTATACGGGACAGCAACTAATGAAAAACTGTTTTTT.

The chain combines TRBV4-3 with TRBJ2-3, with 7 positions matching TRBD2. Unmatched junction bases numbered 10, after V lost 4 bases and J lost 3 bases. The CDR3 contains 16 residues. Per germline, CDR1 LGHNA and CDR2 YSLEER. CDR3 DNA sequence: TGCGCCAGCAGCCCTACCTTCGGGGGGACGACAGATACGCAGTATTTT. Its protein is CASSPTFGGTTDTQYF.

The chain combines TRBV5-1 with TRBJ2-1; 7 bases fit TRBD2. The CDR3 consists of 15 residues. Trimming at V came to 4 bases and at J to 12 bases, leaving 16 bases not matched to a gene. In germline, CDR1 is SGHRS, CDR2 YFSETQ. In DNA form, the CDR3 reads TGCGCCAGCAGCCCGCCGGGAGGCATGACCGACGGGCAGTTCTTC. Amino acid sequence: CASSPPGGMTDGQFF.

The gene calls are TRBV18 and TRBJ2-5; D might be TRBD2 (5 bases). The CDR3 length is 12 residues. In germline, CDR1 is KGHSH, CDR2 LQKENI. Trimming shortened V by 4 bases and J by 4 bases, and 7 bases separated the two germline ends. In DNA form, the CDR3 reads TGTGCCAGCTCACAACTAGGAGAGACCCAGTACTTC. This encodes CASSQLGETQYF.

The chain links TRBV25-1 to TRBJ2-2, with 7 bases aligning to TRBD1. Trimming cost V 3 bases and J 6 bases; bases outside gene matches: 10. The CDR3 extends over 16 amino acids. Germline V gene sequence: CDR1 MGHDK, CDR2 SYGVNS. The CDR3 protein is CASSDLMDRLAGELFF. CDR3 sequence (DNA): TGTGCCAGCAGTGATCTCATGGACAGGTTGGCCGGGGAGCTGTTTTTT.

This chain uses TRBV28 with TRBJ1-2, with TRBD1 matching 7 bases. V dropped 6 bases and J dropped 1; count of bases not matched to a gene: 8. The germline V gene encodes CDR1 MDHEN and CDR2 SYDVKM. This CDR3 is built from 15 residues. The DNA for the CDR3 is TGTGCCAGCAGCCCCGGGGGACAGTTTAACTATGGCTACACCTTC. It is translated as CASSPGGQFNYGYTF.

The gene calls are TRBV7-2 and TRBJ2-7; TRBD1 might be the D (5 bases). Trimming left V 4 bases short and J 3 bases short, with 10 bases between. From germline, CDR1 is SGHTA and CDR2 FQGNSA. The CDR3 is 13 residues long. The CDR3 nucleotides are TGTGCCAGCAGCTCCTACAGGAGCTACGAGCAGTACTTC. It is translated as CASSSYRSYEQYF.

V usage is TRBV28 and J usage is TRBJ1-2, with 8 nucleotides matching TRBD1. The germline V gene has CDR1 MDHEN and CDR2 SYDVKM. After removal of 5 bases from V and 5 bases from J, the junction contained 4 bases not matched to a gene. The CDR3 loop spans 13 amino acids. CDR3 in amino acids: CASSLTGAYGYTF. The CDR3 nucleotides are TGTGCCAGCAGTCTGACAGGGGCGTATGGCTACACCTTC.

The V call is TRBV2, the J call TRBJ2-1; no clear D gene. V was pared by 4 bases and J by 9 bases, with 13 bases between. The CDR3 spans 13 residues. Germline CDR1 is SNHLY and CDR2 is FYNNEI. The CDR3 DNA sequence: TGTGCCAGCAGTGTCGTCGGCGTGGGTGAGCAGTTCTTC. Translation gives CASSVVGVGEQFF. The full variable domain, with the rest looked up from reference TRBV2 and TRBJ2-1, is EPEVTQTPSHQVTQMGQEVILRCVPISNHLYFYWYRQILGQKVEFLVSFYNNEISEKSEIFDDQFSVERPDGSNFTLKIRSTKLEDSAMYFCASSVVGVGEQFFGPGTRLTVL.

This sequence joins TRBV28 and TRBJ1-1; D is uncertain. Trimming removed 2 bases at V and 0 bases at J, with 13 bases between. In germline, CDR1 is MDHEN, CDR2 SYDVKM. This CDR3 region has 16 residues. CDR3 region: CASSLAERLMNTEAFF. The CDR3 nucleotides are TGTGCCAGCAGTTTAGCGGAGAGACTAATGAACACTGAAGCTTTCTTT.